These 6 T cell receptor beta chains were all obtained from the same sample, sequenced in a study of regulatory T cells in long-lasting Graves disease. For TCR beta, libraries came from iRepertoire HTBI primers and Arm-PCR of CDR3 regions. One entry per CDR3 protein, called by TCRdb with MiXCR from the multiplex PCR reads. The sample contains about 460,000 distinct CDR3 sequences, 22% of which appear only once. Described time point: persistent/refractory GD, antithyroid drugs over 5 years with positive TRAb. PBMC RNA served as the TCR library source. Sample: peripheral blood mononuclear cells (PBMCs), taken when the disease was refractory, from a patient treated with antithyroid drugs. The receptors derive from a female donor with Graves disease.

This clonotype was seen ten or more times. The chain carries TRBV11-2 and TRBJ2-7, with D perhaps given as TRBD1 or TRBD2 (5 bases each). This CDR3 is 16 amino acids long. V was clipped by 0 bases and J by 6 bases, with 18 bases between them. Germline V gene data show CDR1 as SGHAT and CDR2 as FQNNGV. The CDR3 is CASSLDLGTDSSEQYF. In DNA form, the CDR3 reads TGTGCCAGCAGCTTAGATCTTGGGACGGACTCCAGCGAGCAGTACTTC.

Only a few counts were recorded for this clonotype. This sequence joins TRBV7-2 and TRBJ2-3; D gene unclear. Germline CDR1 and CDR2: SGHTA and FQGNSA. This CDR3 is built from 13 residues. V was cut by 0 bases and J by 2 bases, with 3 bases left in between. The chain's CDR3 is CASSLAVTDTQYF. CDR3 nucleotide sequence: TGTGCCAGCAGCTTAGCGGTCACAGATACGCAGTATTTT.

This clonotype has at least ten counts. V gene TRBV28 combines with J gene TRBJ1-5; no firm D call. CDR3 size: 13 residues. Trimming stripped 8 bases from V and 0 bases from J, with 8 bases between. The germline V gene has CDR1 MDHEN and CDR2 SYDVKM. The CDR3, as DNA: TGTGCCAGCGACCATGATAGCAATCAGCCCCAGCATTTT. The encoded protein is CASDHDSNQPQHF.

This clonotype has more than one count but fewer than ten. V gene TRBV11-3 combines with J gene TRBJ1-1; the D is unclear. The CDR3 runs to 13 residues. The germline gives CDR1 SGHNT, CDR2 YENEEA. Between the trimmed V and J ends, which lost 0 bases and 9 bases, there was a span of 11 bases. CDR3 protein: CASSLDNAIKAFF. CDR3 DNA sequence: TGTGCCAGCAGCTTAGATAACGCGATCAAAGCTTTCTTT.

This clonotype was seen repeatedly, ten times or more. The V gene is TRBV3-1, the J gene TRBJ1-1; D is ambiguous. The CDR3 spans 14 residues. Germline V gene lookup returns CDR1 LGHDT and CDR2 YNNKEL (reference sequence). V was pared by 1 base and J by 7 bases, with 13 bases between. CDR3 nucleotides: TGTGCCAGCAGCCAAGGAGCCGTAGGTAGTGAAGCTTTCTTT. Its translation is CASSQGAVGSEAFF.

This clonotype was counted between two and nine times. The chain uses TRBV19 and TRBJ2-5; tentatively, D is TRBD1 or TRBD2 (6 bases each). The CDR3 is 15 amino acids. In germline, CDR1 is LNHDA, CDR2 SQIVND (reference sequence). With 5 bases removed from V and 5 bases from J, the gap between germline ends came to 18 bases. The CDR3 bases are TGTGCCAGTAGTTTCGGGACGGTCGGGGGCGAGACCCAGTACTTC. Translated: CASSFGTVGGETQYF.